These 13 T cell receptor beta chains originate from one sample sequenced in a study of cytomegalovirus exposure and HLA in healthy donors. 13 Jbeta primers and 60 Vbeta primers were used for the PCR. Repertoires were generated with immunoSEQ multiplex PCR, while TCRdb's copy carries only in-frame clones and drops some. In the table there are some 160,000 clones, approximately 80% of which are singletons. The sequenced material came from PBMCs. The source is a woman between 40 and 55 years old in good health and CMV-seropositive.

The chain couples TRBV13 to TRBJ2-1, with TRBD1 matching 8 bases. The CDR3 has 18 residues. Germline loops: CDR1 PRHDT, CDR2 FYEKMQ (reference sequence). V trimming: 0 bases; J trimming: 9 bases; junction bases outside the gene matches: 16. CDR3 loop: CASSLGLSRDRLRGEQFF. The CDR3 nucleotides read TGTGCCAGCAGCTTAGGCCTTTCAAGGGACAGGTTAAGGGGTGAGCAGTTCTTC.

The rearrangement uses TRBV5-1 and TRBJ2-7; possibly TRBD1 for D (6 bases). From germline, CDR1 is SGHRS and CDR2 YFSETQ. The CDR3 loop spans 16 amino acids. V was pared by 0 bases and J by 4 bases, with 17 bases between. CDR3 region: CASSLGTGIGRYEQYF. CDR3 in DNA: TGCGCCAGCAGCTTGGGCACAGGGATAGGGAGATACGAGCAGTACTTC.

The chain couples TRBV18 to TRBJ2-4; D is unresolved. V lost 0 bases and J 3 bases, leaving 9 bases between the germline ends. The CDR3 loop spans 15 amino acids. The germline CDR1 and CDR2 sequences are KGHSH and LQKENI. The CDR3: CASSPPASGKNIQYF. CDR3 nucleotide sequence: TGTGCCAGCTCACCACCAGCATCGGGCAAAAACATTCAGTACTTC. Variable domain in full (rest from reference TRBV18 and TRBJ2-4): NAGVMQNPRHLVRRRGQEARLRCSPMKGHSHVYWYRQLPEEGLKFMVYLQKENIIDESGMPKERFSAEFPKEGPSILRIQQVVRGDSAAYFCASSPPASGKNIQYFGAGTRLSVL.

This sequence joins TRBV11-2 and TRBJ1-2; 7 nucleotides line up with TRBD1. The CDR3 is 13 amino acids. The germline CDR1 and CDR2 sequences are SGHAT and FQNNGV. V lost 3 bases, J lost 6 bases, and 4 bases stayed unmatched. CDR3 in amino acids: CASSFGQANGYTF. The CDR3 bases are TGTGCCAGCAGCTTTGGACAGGCAAATGGCTACACCTTC. Variable domain in full (rest from reference TRBV11-2 and TRBJ1-2): EAGVAQSPRYKIIEKRQSVAFWCNPISGHATLYWYQQILGQGPKLLIQFQNNGVVDDSQLPKDRFSAERLKGVDSTLKIQPAKLEDSAVYLCASSFGQANGYTFGSGTRLTVV.

The J gene is TRBJ1-6, the V gene TRBV6-1; the D gene is possibly TRBD1 (5 bases). Trimming shortened V by 6 bases and J by 4 bases, and 13 bases separated the two germline ends. Looked up from germline, CDR1 is MNHNS and CDR2 is SASEGT. This CDR3 has 15 amino acids. The CDR3 here is CASRGGVGYNSPLHF. CDR3 DNA sequence: TGTGCCAGCAGGGGGGGAGTGGGATATAATTCACCCCTCCACTTT.

The J gene is TRBJ1-5, the V gene TRBV16; TRBD1 is a possible D gene (6 bases). The CDR3 runs 16 residues. The ends were cut back, 1 base at V and 3 bases at J, with 13 bases in the middle. Germline CDR1 reads KGHSY; CDR2 reads FQNENV. DNA for the CDR3: TGTGCCAGCAGCCAATATCCCACAGGGATCAATCAGCCCCAGCATTTT. Protein: CASSQYPTGINQPQHF.

This rearrangement joins TRBV2 to TRBJ2-7; D gene uncertain. This CDR3 contains 13 residues. V was shortened by 0 bases and J by 4 bases, with 7 bases between the two germline ends. In germline, CDR1 is SNHLY, CDR2 FYNNEI. The CDR3: CASSEARFYEQYF. The CDR3 region has the DNA TGTGCCAGCAGTGAAGCGCGGTTTTACGAGCAGTACTTC. The variable domain in full, completed from reference TRBV2 and TRBJ2-7, reads EPEVTQTPSHQVTQMGQEVILRCVPISNHLYFYWYRQILGQKVEFLVSFYNNEISEKSEIFDDQFSVERPDGSNFTLKIRSTKLEDSAMYFCASSEARFYEQYFGPGTRLTVT.

About this clone itself: Different DNA sequences within this sample yield the same CDR3. The CDR3 region is CASSPTTGYNSPLHF. CDR3 bases: TGCGCCAGCAGCCCAACGACAGGTTATAATTCACCCCTCCACTTT. The chain employs TRBV5-1 and TRBJ1-6; possibly TRBD1 for D (6 bases). Germline V gene lookup returns CDR1 SGHRS and CDR2 YFSETQ. Trimming pared 4 bases from V and 4 bases from J, leaving 12 bases between. CDR3 length equals 15 residues.

This clone was counted a single time. CDR3 sequence reads: CASSQPQGAPSYEQYF. The CDR3 DNA reads as TGTGCCAGCAGCCAACCCCAGGGGGCACCCTCCTACGAGCAGTACTTC. The V gene is TRBV7-8, the J gene TRBJ2-7; 8 bases map to TRBD1. The V segment lost 5 bases and the J segment 0 bases; nucleotides outside the gene matches: 9. CDR3 length: 16 amino acids. Germline loops: CDR1 SGHVS, CDR2 FQNEAQ.

The chain couples TRBV9 to TRBJ1-4; 11 bases align to TRBD1. The CDR3 extends over 15 amino acids. The germline gives CDR1 SGDLS, CDR2 YYNGEE. V lost 3 bases, J lost 11 bases, and 9 bases stayed unmatched. This chain's CDR3 is CASSGTGGKDGKLFF. CDR3 sequence (DNA): TGTGCCAGCAGCGGGACAGGGGGCAAAGATGGCAAACTGTTTTTT. The variable domain in full, with the rest retrieved from reference TRBV9 and TRBJ1-4, is DSGVTQTPKHLITATGQRVTLRCSPRSGDLSVYWYQQSLDQGLQFLIQYYNGEERAKGNILERFSAQQFPDLHSELNLSSLELGDSALYFCASSGTGGKDGKLFFGSGTQLSVL.

This chain connects TRBV30 to TRBJ2-7, with 13 bases identical to TRBD2. V trimming: 3 bases; J trimming: 0 bases; junction bases outside the gene matches: 5. CDR1 is GTSNPN and CDR2 is SVGIG in the germline V gene (reference sequence). The CDR3 is made up of 16 amino acids. The CDR3 region has the DNA TGTGCCTGGAGCACCGGGACTAGCGGGATCTCCTACGAGCAGTACTTC. Residues: CAWSTGTSGISYEQYF. Filled out from reference TRBV30 and TRBJ2-7, the complete variable domain reads SQTIHQWPATLVQPVGSPLSLECTVEGTSNPNLYWYRQAAGRGLQLLFYSVGIGQISSEVPQNLSASRPQDRQFILSSKKLLLSDSGFYLCAWSTGTSGISYEQYFGPGTRLTVT.

The chain joins TRBV7-2 to TRBJ2-5; 7 bases fit TRBD1. CDR1 SGHTA and CDR2 FQGNSA come from the germline V gene. This CDR3 contains 14 residues. The junction had 11 bases not matched to a gene; V was cut back by 8 bases and J by 5 bases. The CDR3 protein is CASSPGQSSETQYF. DNA of the CDR3: TGTGCCAGCTCACCGGGACAGTCTTCCGAGACCCAGTACTTC.

This rearrangement joins TRBV9 to TRBJ2-5; D is undetermined. This CDR3 has 15 residues. V lost 4 bases and J 0 bases, leaving 13 bases between the germline ends. Looked up from germline, CDR1 is SGDLS and CDR2 is YYNGEE. The CDR3 DNA reads as TGTGCCAGCAGCCTTTCCCCGGTGGACCAAGAGACCCAGTACTTC. Its protein product is CASSLSPVDQETQYF.